The present T cell receptor (beta chain) was sequenced within a study of OX40 agonist ivuxolimab in advanced cancers. Overall study findings and caveats: At 0.1 to 3.0 mg/kg, CD4+ and CD8+ blood T cells expanded clonally by week 6.

Method: immunoSEQ multiplex PCR; TCRdb's copy keeps in-frame clones and lacks some. The data contain fewer than 40,000 clones, 87% of them seen just once; the ten biggest clones take up under 20%. In the case of this clone: Its cognate antigen is unknown.

CDR3 length: 16 amino acids. Trimming took 2 bases from V and 7 from J; bases not matched to a gene: 13. Germline assignment: CDR1 MNHEY and CDR2 SMNVEV (reference sequence). The V gene is TRBV27, the J gene TRBJ2-7; 8 bases are a match to TRBD1. Sample: CD4+ or CD8+ T cells sorted from blood, taken in a trial of the OX40 agonist ivuxolimab. The clonotype was recovered from an adult with an advanced solid tumor such as melanoma, head and neck, liver or kidney cancer. DNA for the CDR3: TGTGCCAGCAGTTTAATATCGGCGCAGGGGGCGGGTGAGCAGTACTTC. Translation: CASSLISAQGAGEQYF.